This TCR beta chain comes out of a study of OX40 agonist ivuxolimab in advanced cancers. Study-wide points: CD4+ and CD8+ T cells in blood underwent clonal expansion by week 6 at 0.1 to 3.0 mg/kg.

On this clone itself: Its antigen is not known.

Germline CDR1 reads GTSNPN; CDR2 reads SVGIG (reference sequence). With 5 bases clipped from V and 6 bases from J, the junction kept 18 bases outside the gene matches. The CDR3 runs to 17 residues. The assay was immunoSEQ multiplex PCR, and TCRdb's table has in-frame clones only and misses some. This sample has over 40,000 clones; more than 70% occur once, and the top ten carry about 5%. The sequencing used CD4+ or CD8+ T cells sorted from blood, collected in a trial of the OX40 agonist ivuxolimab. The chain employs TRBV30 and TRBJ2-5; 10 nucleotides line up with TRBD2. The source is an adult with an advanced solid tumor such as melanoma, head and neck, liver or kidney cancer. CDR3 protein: CAWQLPASGRVVKTQYF. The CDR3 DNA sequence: TGTGCCTGGCAACTCCCGGCTAGCGGGAGAGTAGTAAAGACCCAGTACTTC. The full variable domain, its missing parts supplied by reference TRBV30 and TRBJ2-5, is SQTIHQWPATLVQPVGSPLSLECTVEGTSNPNLYWYRQAAGRGLQLLFYSVGIGQISSEVPQNLSASRPQDRQFILSSKKLLLSDSGFYLCAWQLPASGRVVKTQYFGPGTRLLVL.